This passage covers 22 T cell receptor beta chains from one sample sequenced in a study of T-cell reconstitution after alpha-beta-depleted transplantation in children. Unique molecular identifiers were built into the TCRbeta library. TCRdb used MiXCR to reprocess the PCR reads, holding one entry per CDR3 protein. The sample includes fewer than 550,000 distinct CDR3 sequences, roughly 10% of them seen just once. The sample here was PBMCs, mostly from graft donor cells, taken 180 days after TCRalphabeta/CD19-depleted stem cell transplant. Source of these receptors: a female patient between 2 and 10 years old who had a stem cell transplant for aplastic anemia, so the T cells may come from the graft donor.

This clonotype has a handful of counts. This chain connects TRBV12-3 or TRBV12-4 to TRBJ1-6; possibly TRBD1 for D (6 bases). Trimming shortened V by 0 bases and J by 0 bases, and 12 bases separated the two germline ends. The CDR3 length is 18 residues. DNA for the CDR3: TGTGCCAGCAGTTTAGCGTGGCAGGGGAGCTCCTATAATTCACCCCTCCACTTT. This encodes CASSLAWQGSSYNSPLHF.

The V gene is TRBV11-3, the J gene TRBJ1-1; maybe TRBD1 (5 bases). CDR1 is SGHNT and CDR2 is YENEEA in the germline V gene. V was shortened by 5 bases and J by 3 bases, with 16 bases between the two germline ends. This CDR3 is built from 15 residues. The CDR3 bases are TGTGCCAGCAGCGGGACGGGAACGTACTACACTGAAGCTTTCTTT. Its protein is CASSGTGTYYTEAFF. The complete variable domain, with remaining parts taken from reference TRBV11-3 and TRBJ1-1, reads EAGVVQSPRYKIIEKKQPVAFWCNPISGHNTLYWYLQNLGQGPELLIRYENEEAVDDSQLPKDRFSAERLKGVDSTLKIQPAELGDSAVYLCASSGTGTYYTEAFFGQGTRLTVV.

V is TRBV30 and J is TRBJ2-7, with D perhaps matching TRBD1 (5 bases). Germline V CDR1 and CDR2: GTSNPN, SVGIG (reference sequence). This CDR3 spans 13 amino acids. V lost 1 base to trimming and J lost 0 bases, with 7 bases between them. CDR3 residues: CAWSGGRSYEQYF. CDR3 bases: TGTGCCTGGAGTGGGGGCCGCTCCTACGAGCAGTACTTC.

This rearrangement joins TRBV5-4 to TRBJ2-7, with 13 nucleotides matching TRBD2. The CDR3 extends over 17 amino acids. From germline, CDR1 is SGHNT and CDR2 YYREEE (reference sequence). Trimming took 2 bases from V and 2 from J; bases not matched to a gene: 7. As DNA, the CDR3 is TGTGCCAGCAGCTTCTTGGGACTAGCGGGACGTGCCTACGAGCAGTACGTC. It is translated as CASSFLGLAGRAYEQYV.

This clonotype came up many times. CDR3 sequence (DNA): TGCGCCAGCAGCTTGGCCCCAGATTACAATGAGCAGTTCTTC. It specifies CASSLAPDYNEQFF. J is TRBJ2-1 and V is TRBV5-1; D is undetermined. The ends were cut back, 0 bases at V and 4 bases at J, with 8 bases in the middle. The germline CDR1 and CDR2 sequences are SGHRS and YFSETQ. This CDR3 spans 14 amino acids. The full variable domain, its missing parts supplied by reference TRBV5-1 and TRBJ2-1, is KAGVTQTPRYLIKTRGQQVTLSCSPISGHRSVSWYQQTPGQGLQFLFEYFSETQRNKGNFPGRFSGRQFSNSRSEMNVSTLELGDSALYLCASSLAPDYNEQFFGPGTRLTVL.

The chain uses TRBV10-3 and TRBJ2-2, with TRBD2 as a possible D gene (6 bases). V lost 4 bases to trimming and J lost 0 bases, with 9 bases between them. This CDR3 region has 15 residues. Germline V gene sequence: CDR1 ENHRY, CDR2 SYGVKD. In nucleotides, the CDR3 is TGTGCCATCAGTGTCCGGACTACGAACACCGGGGAGCTGTTTTTT. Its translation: CAISVRTTNTGELFF.

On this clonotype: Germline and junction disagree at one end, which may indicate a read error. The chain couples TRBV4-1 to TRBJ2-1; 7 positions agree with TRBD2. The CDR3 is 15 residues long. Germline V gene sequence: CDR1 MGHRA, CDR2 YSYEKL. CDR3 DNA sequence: TGCGCCAGCAGCCAAGATGGACTAGGCCAGGAGAAGCATTTCTTC. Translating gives CASSQDGLGQEKHFF.

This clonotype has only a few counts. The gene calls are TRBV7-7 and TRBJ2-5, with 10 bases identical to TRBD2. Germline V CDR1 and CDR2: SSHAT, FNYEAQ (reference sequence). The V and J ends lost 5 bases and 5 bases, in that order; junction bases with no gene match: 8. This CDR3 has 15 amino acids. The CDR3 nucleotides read TGTGCCAGCAGCCAAGAGCGGGGGGGCTGGGAGACCCAGTACTTC. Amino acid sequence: CASSQERGGWETQYF.

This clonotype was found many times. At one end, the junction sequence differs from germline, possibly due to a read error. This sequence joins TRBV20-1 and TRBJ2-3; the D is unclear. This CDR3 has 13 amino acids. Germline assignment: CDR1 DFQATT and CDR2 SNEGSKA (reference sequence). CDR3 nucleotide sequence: TGCAGTGCCTCGGCGCTTCCCACAAATACGCAGTATTTT. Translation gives CSASALPTNTQYF.

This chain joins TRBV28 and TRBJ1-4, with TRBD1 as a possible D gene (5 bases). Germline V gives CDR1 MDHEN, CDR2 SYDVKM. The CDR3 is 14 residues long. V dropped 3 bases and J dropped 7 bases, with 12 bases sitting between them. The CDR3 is CASSFQGISEKLFF. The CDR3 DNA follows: TGTGCCAGCAGTTTTCAGGGTATTAGTGAAAAACTGTTTTTT.

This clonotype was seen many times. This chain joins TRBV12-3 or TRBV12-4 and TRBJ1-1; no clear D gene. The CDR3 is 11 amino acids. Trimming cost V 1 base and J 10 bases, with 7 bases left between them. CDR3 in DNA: TGTGCCAGCAGTTTAGGAATTTCAGCTTTCTTT. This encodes CASSLGISAFF.

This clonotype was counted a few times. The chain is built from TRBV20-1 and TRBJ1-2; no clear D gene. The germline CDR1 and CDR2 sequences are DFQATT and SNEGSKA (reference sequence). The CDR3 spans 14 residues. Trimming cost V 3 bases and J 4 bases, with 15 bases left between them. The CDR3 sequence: CSASKAADFYGYTF. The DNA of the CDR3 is TGCAGTGCTAGTAAGGCAGCCGACTTCTATGGCTACACCTTC.

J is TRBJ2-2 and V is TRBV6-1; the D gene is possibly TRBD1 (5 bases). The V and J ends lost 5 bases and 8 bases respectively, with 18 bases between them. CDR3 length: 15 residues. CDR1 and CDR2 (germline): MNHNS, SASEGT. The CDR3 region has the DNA TGTGCCAGCAGTCAATACTATCAGGGAACGGGGGAGCTGTTTTTT. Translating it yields CASSQYYQGTGELFF.

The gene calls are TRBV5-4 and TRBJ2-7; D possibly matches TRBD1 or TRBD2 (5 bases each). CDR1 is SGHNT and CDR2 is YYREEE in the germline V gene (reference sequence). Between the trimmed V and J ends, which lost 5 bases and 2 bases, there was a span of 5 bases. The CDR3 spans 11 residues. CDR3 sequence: CASRGAYEQYF. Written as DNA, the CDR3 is TGTGCCAGCAGGGGGGCCTACGAGCAGTACTTC.

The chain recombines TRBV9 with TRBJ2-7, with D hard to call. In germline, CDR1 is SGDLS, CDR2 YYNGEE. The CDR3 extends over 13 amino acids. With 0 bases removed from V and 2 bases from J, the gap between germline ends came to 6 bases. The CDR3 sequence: CASSVGTAYEQYF. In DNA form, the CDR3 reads TGTGCCAGCAGCGTAGGAACAGCCTACGAGCAGTACTTC.

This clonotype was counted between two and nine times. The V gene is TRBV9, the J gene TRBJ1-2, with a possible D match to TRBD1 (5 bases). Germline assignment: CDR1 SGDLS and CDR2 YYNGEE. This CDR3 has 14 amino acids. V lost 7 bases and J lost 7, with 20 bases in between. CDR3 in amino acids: CASGSGGDGGGYTF. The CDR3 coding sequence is TGTGCCAGCGGGAGTGGAGGGGATGGAGGTGGCTACACCTTC.

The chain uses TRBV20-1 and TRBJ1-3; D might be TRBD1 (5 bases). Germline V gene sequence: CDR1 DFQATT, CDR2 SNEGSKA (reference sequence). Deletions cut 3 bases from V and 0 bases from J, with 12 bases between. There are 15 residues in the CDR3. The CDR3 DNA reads TGCAGTGCTAGTCAGACAGCGATCTCTGGAAACACCATATATTTT. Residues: CSASQTAISGNTIYF.

The CDR3 DNA reads as TGTGCCAGCAGCTCCCTCGGTTGCAGGAATCAGCCCCAGCATTTT. Its translation: CASSSLGCRNQPQHF. V and J are TRBV7-2 and TRBJ1-5; D is unclear. Germline assignment: CDR1 SGHTA and CDR2 FQGNSA. Trimming pared 4 bases from V and 4 bases from J, leaving 14 bases between. The CDR3 loop spans 15 amino acids.

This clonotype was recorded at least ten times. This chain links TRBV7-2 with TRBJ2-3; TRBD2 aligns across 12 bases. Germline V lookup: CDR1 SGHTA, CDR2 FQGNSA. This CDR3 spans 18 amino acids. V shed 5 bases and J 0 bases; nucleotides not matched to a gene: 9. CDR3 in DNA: TGTGCCAGCAGCACAAGACTAGCGGGGGTGGGCAGCACAGATACGCAGTATTTT. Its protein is CASSTRLAGVGSTDTQYF.

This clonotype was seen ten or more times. The DNA of the CDR3 is TGCAGCGTTGGCGAAGTCATGAACACTGAAGCTTTCTTT. Its protein product is CSVGEVMNTEAFF. The chain combines TRBV29-1 with TRBJ1-1; D call uncertain. The CDR3 sequence is 13 residues long. Germline CDR1 is SQVTM and CDR2 is ANQGSEA. Trimming left V 4 bases short and J 0 bases short, with 9 bases between.

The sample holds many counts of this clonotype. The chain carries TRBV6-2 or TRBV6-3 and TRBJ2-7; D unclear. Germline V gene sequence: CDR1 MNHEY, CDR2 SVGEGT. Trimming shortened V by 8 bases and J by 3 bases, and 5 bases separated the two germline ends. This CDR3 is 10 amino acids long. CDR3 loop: CASGYYEQYV. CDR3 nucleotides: TGTGCCAGCGGGTACTACGAGCAGTACGTC.

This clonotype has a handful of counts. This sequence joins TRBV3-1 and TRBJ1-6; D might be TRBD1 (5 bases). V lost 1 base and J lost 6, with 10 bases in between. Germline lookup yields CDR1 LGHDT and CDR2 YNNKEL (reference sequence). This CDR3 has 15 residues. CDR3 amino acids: CASSQVSRVNSPLHF. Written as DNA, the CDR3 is TGTGCCAGCAGCCAAGTGTCCAGGGTTAATTCACCCCTCCACTTT.